These T cell receptor beta chains were read from a single sample in a study of blood T cell repertoires in COVID-19. Only in-frame clones appear in the TCRdb table, and some are missing; sequencing was by immunoSEQ multiplex PCR. The sample gives about 140,000 clones, around 86% of which show up once; less than 5% is in the top ten. The sequenced material came from peripheral blood. These receptor sequences come from a woman of 80 years or more with acute or convalescent COVID-19. CDR3s include the opening cysteine and the closing phenylalanine or tryptophan. A D gene is named only where the DNA matches it firmly. Clone size is given for some rows only: seen once, a few or many times, or a class if the clone is expanded.

v_call: TRBV10-1; j_call: TRBJ2-1; d_call: TRBD2; clone_size: -; cdr3_aa: CASCGTKTRLATTNEQFF; cdr3_nt: TGCGCCAGCTGTGGAACCAAAACTCGACTAGCTACAACAAATGAGCAGTTCTTC
v_call: TRBV7-2; j_call: TRBJ1-1; d_call: -; clone_size: -; cdr3_aa: CASSLRGGGTEAFF; cdr3_nt: TGTGCCAGCAGCTTAAGGGGAGGGGGCACTGAAGCTTTCTTT
v_call: TRBV2; j_call: TRBJ2-7; d_call: -; clone_size: -; cdr3_aa: CASNTGTATYEQYF; cdr3_nt: TGTGCCAGCAATACGGGGACTGCTACCTACGAGCAGTACTTC
v_call: TRBV7-9; j_call: TRBJ2-3; d_call: -; clone_size: -; cdr3_aa: CASSWSRTSTDTQYF; cdr3_nt: TGTGCCAGCAGTTGGTCGCGCACTAGCACAGATACGCAGTATTTT
v_call: TRBV11-2; j_call: TRBJ2-1; d_call: -; clone_size: -; cdr3_aa: CASSLVTYNEQFF; cdr3_nt: TGTGCCAGCAGCTTAGTGACTTACAATGAGCAGTTCTTC
v_call: TRBV9; j_call: TRBJ2-1; d_call: TRBD2; clone_size: -; cdr3_aa: CASSVGHWTSGGLYNEQFF; cdr3_nt: TGTGCCAGCAGCGTAGGCCACTGGACTAGCGGGGGACTCTACAATGAGCAGTTCTTC
v_call: TRBV4-1; j_call: TRBJ1-1; d_call: -; clone_size: many; cdr3_aa: CASRPTWRDDAAFF; cdr3_nt: TGCGCCAGCAGGCCCACATGGAGAGACGACGCAGCTTTCTTT
v_call: TRBV28; j_call: TRBJ2-3; d_call: -; clone_size: -; cdr3_aa: CASSFRRGLTDTQYF; cdr3_nt: TGTGCCAGCAGTTTTCGGCGGGGCCTCACAGATACGCAGTATTTT
v_call: TRBV5-1; j_call: TRBJ1-6; d_call: -; clone_size: -; cdr3_aa: CASSLAGRSPLHF; cdr3_nt: TGCGCCAGCAGCTTGGCGGGTAGGTCACCCCTCCACTTT
v_call: TRBV25-1; j_call: TRBJ2-1; d_call: TRBD2; clone_size: few; cdr3_aa: CASSEPERGARYEQFF; cdr3_nt: TGTGCCAGCAGTGAACCAGAGCGGGGGGCCCGATATGAGCAGTTCTTC
v_call: TRBV4-1; j_call: TRBJ1-1; d_call: TRBD1; clone_size: few; cdr3_aa: CASSRGQGLNEAFF; cdr3_nt: TGCGCCAGCAGCCGGGGACAGGGACTTAATGAAGCTTTCTTT
v_call: TRBV28; j_call: TRBJ1-2; d_call: TRBD1; clone_size: -; cdr3_aa: CASSSGTGRSDTF; cdr3_nt: TGTGCCAGCAGTTCCGGGACAGGGAGAAGCGACACCTTC
v_call: TRBV4-2; j_call: TRBJ2-2; d_call: TRBD2; clone_size: once; cdr3_aa: CASSQDLALAGEEELFF; cdr3_nt: TGTGCCAGCAGCCAAGATCTCGCACTAGCGGGAGAGGAGGAGCTGTTTTTT
v_call: TRBV19; j_call: TRBJ1-2; d_call: -; clone_size: -; cdr3_aa: CASSIGDDYGYTF; cdr3_nt: TGTGCCAGTAGTATCGGAGATGACTATGGCTACACCTTC
v_call: TRBV27; j_call: TRBJ2-7; d_call: TRBD2; clone_size: -; cdr3_aa: CASTKGGLAGNEQYF; cdr3_nt: TGTGCCAGCACAAAGGGGGGACTAGCGGGAAACGAGCAGTACTTC
v_call: TRBV3-1/TRBV3-2; j_call: TRBJ2-1; d_call: TRBD2; clone_size: -; cdr3_aa: CASSQEGLAASSYNEQFF; cdr3_nt: TGTGCCAGCAGCCAAGAGGGACTAGCGGCCTCCTCCTACAATGAGCAGTTCTTC
v_call: TRBV4-1; j_call: TRBJ2-1; d_call: TRBD2; clone_size: -; cdr3_aa: CASSQLSGSSPEQFF; cdr3_nt: TGCGCCAGCAGCCAACTCAGCGGGAGCTCGCCTGAGCAGTTCTTC
v_call: TRBV5-1; j_call: TRBJ1-1; d_call: -; clone_size: -; cdr3_aa: CASSPRTRGGTEAFF; cdr3_nt: TGCGCCAGCAGCCCGCGGACCAGGGGAGGGACTGAAGCTTTCTTT
v_call: TRBV10-2; j_call: TRBJ2-7; d_call: TRBD2; clone_size: few; cdr3_aa: CASSVSGGLSYEQYF; cdr3_nt: TGCGCCAGCAGTGTGTCGGGAGGTCTCTCCTACGAGCAGTACTTC
v_call: TRBV2; j_call: TRBJ2-1; d_call: -; clone_size: -; cdr3_aa: CASGAYNEQFF; cdr3_nt: TGTGCCAGCGGGGCTTACAATGAGCAGTTCTTC
v_call: TRBV4-2; j_call: TRBJ2-3; d_call: TRBD1; clone_size: -; cdr3_aa: CASSQLNGTGNADTQYF; cdr3_nt: TGTGCCAGCAGCCAGTTAAACGGGACAGGGAACGCAGATACGCAGTATTTT
v_call: TRBV5-1; j_call: TRBJ1-4; d_call: TRBD1; clone_size: -; cdr3_aa: CASSSNRGPTNEKLFF; cdr3_nt: TGCGCCAGCAGCTCCAACAGGGGCCCAACTAATGAAAAACTGTTTTTT
v_call: TRBV5-6; j_call: TRBJ2-1; d_call: -; clone_size: -; cdr3_aa: CASSFKRRNEQFF; cdr3_nt: TGTGCCAGCAGCTTTAAGAGGAGGAATGAGCAGTTCTTC
v_call: TRBV7-3; j_call: TRBJ2-7; d_call: -; clone_size: -; cdr3_aa: CASSLTGGVSDEQYF; cdr3_nt: TGTGCCAGCAGCTTAACCGGCGGGGTTAGCGACGAGCAGTACTTC
v_call: TRBV6-5; j_call: TRBJ2-3; d_call: -; clone_size: -; cdr3_aa: CASTAVLFTDTQYF; cdr3_nt: TGTGCCAGCACAGCGGTCCTTTTCACAGATACGCAGTATTTT
v_call: TRBV6-5; j_call: TRBJ1-1; d_call: -; clone_size: -; cdr3_aa: CASILPSPEAFF; cdr3_nt: TGTGCCAGCATCCTCCCGAGCCCTGAAGCTTTCTTT
v_call: TRBV7-2; j_call: TRBJ2-7; d_call: -; clone_size: -; cdr3_aa: CASSPPGSSYEQYF; cdr3_nt: TGTGCCAGCAGTCCGCCCGGGAGCTCCTACGAGCAGTACTTC
v_call: TRBV25-1; j_call: TRBJ1-4; d_call: TRBD1; clone_size: few; cdr3_aa: CASSDGQGNEKLFF; cdr3_nt: TGTGCCAGCAGTGACGGACAGGGTAATGAAAAACTGTTTTTT
v_call: TRBV5-6; j_call: TRBJ2-2; d_call: -; clone_size: -; cdr3_aa: CASSLGGALLAGELFF; cdr3_nt: TGTGCCAGCAGCTTGGGCGGGGCCCTTTTGGCCGGGGAGCTGTTTTTT
v_call: TRBV6-5; j_call: TRBJ1-1; d_call: TRBD1; clone_size: -; cdr3_aa: CASSSGGPTEAFF; cdr3_nt: TGTGCCAGCAGTTCAGGGGGCCCCACTGAAGCTTTCTTT
v_call: TRBV10-3; j_call: TRBJ1-2; d_call: -; clone_size: -; cdr3_aa: CAISENDGVYGYTF; cdr3_nt: TGTGCCATCAGCGAGAATGACGGAGTCTATGGCTACACCTTC
v_call: TRBV4-1; j_call: TRBJ1-5; d_call: -; clone_size: -; cdr3_aa: CASSLQYNQPQHF; cdr3_nt: TGCGCCAGCAGCTTACAGTACAATCAGCCCCAGCATTTT
v_call: TRBV12-3/TRBV12-4; j_call: TRBJ2-3; d_call: -; clone_size: -; cdr3_aa: CASSLQSDTQYF; cdr3_nt: TGTGCCAGCAGTTTACAGTCAGATACGCAGTATTTT
v_call: TRBV4-2; j_call: TRBJ1-2; d_call: TRBD1; clone_size: -; cdr3_aa: CASSQGGTANYGYTF; cdr3_nt: TGTGCCAGCAGCCAAGGAGGGACAGCTAACTATGGCTACACCTTC
v_call: TRBV24-1; j_call: TRBJ2-2; d_call: TRBD1; clone_size: -; cdr3_aa: CATSDSDRGETGELFF; cdr3_nt: TGTGCCACCAGTGATTCCGACAGGGGGGAAACCGGGGAGCTGTTTTTT
v_call: TRBV11-2; j_call: TRBJ2-7; d_call: TRBD2; clone_size: -; cdr3_aa: CASSLEGWVASGRFEQYF; cdr3_nt: TGTGCCAGCAGCTTAGAAGGGTGGGTCGCTAGCGGGAGATTCGAGCAGTACTTC
v_call: TRBV27; j_call: TRBJ1-1; d_call: -; clone_size: -; cdr3_aa: CASSSIKGRTEAFF; cdr3_nt: TGTGCCAGCAGTTCTATTAAGGGGCGAACTGAAGCTTTCTTT
v_call: TRBV28; j_call: TRBJ1-5; d_call: TRBD1; clone_size: -; cdr3_aa: CASSYPGQGHQPQHF; cdr3_nt: TGTGCCAGCAGTTACCCTGGACAGGGCCATCAGCCCCAGCATTTT
v_call: TRBV7-9; j_call: TRBJ2-7; d_call: -; clone_size: -; cdr3_aa: CASSSLENGSDEQYF; cdr3_nt: TGTGCCAGCAGCTCCCTAGAGAATGGATCCGACGAGCAGTACTTC
v_call: TRBV18; j_call: TRBJ1-2; d_call: -; clone_size: -; cdr3_aa: CASSPPGFRGNGYTF; cdr3_nt: TGTGCCAGCTCACCACCGGGGTTTCGGGGGAATGGCTACACCTTC
v_call: TRBV28; j_call: TRBJ1-1; d_call: -; clone_size: -; cdr3_aa: CASSFQGRMNTEAFF; cdr3_nt: TGTGCCAGCAGTTTCCAGGGAAGAATGAACACTGAAGCTTTCTTT
v_call: TRBV5-1; j_call: TRBJ1-1; d_call: -; clone_size: -; cdr3_aa: CASSLSGATGTEAFF; cdr3_nt: TGCGCCAGCAGCTTGAGCGGGGCTACGGGCACTGAAGCTTTCTTT